The 32 T cell receptor beta chains below were found in one sample sequenced in a study of blood T cell repertoires in COVID-19. Clones were read by immunoSEQ multiplex PCR, and TCRdb kept only the in-frame ones, dropping some. The repertoire holds around 220,000 clones, with about 89% as singletons. Sequencing used PBMCs or T cells enriched from blood (not recorded which). These receptors all stem from a woman under 30 who had recovered from COVID-19.

V gene TRBV6-5 combines with J gene TRBJ2-5; possible D gene TRBD2, 6 bases. Trimming took off 0 bases at V and 4 bases at J, with 6 bases between the two ends. This CDR3 is built from 13 residues. Germline V gene sequence: CDR1 MNHEY, CDR2 SVGAGI. The CDR3 protein is CASSYSEGETQYF. The CDR3 DNA is TGTGCCAGCAGTTACTCGGAGGGAGAGACCCAGTACTTC.

This chain connects TRBV28 to TRBJ2-7, with TRBD1 matching over 9 bases. CDR3 length: 14 residues. After removal of 3 bases from V and 3 bases from J, the junction contained 3 bases not matched to a gene. Germline V gene sequence: CDR1 MDHEN, CDR2 SYDVKM. The CDR3 DNA sequence: TGTGCCAGCAGTTTTAGGACAGGGGTCTACGAGCAGTACTTC. Translating it yields CASSFRTGVYEQYF. Using reference TRBV28 and TRBJ2-7 for the parts outside the CDR3, the full variable domain is DVKVTQSSRYLVKRTGEKVFLECVQDMDHENMFWYRQDPGLGLRLIYFSYDVKMKEKGDIPEGYSVSREKKERFSLILESASTNQTSMYLCASSFRTGVYEQYFGPGTRLTVT.

The V gene is TRBV24-1, the J gene TRBJ2-1; no reliable D call. Trimming pared 4 bases from V and 0 bases from J, leaving 15 bases between. The CDR3 loop spans 17 amino acids. In germline, CDR1 is KGHDR, CDR2 SFDVKD. CDR3 loop: CATSDPLGGRSYNEQFF. CDR3 sequence (DNA): TGTGCCACCAGTGACCCCCTAGGTGGCCGCTCCTACAATGAGCAGTTCTTC.

The V and J genes are TRBV9 and TRBJ1-3; D is unresolved. Germline V gives CDR1 SGDLS, CDR2 YYNGEE. This CDR3 region has 14 residues. V was clipped by 4 bases and J by 0 bases, with 8 bases between them. Here the CDR3 reads CASSPVSSGNTIYF. DNA for the CDR3: TGTGCCAGCAGCCCGGTTAGCTCTGGAAACACCATATATTTT.

V usage is TRBV18 and J usage is TRBJ1-2, with 8 bases lining up with TRBD1. The CDR3 runs 15 residues. The V gene's germline CDR1 is KGHSH and CDR2 LQKENI. V was clipped by 3 bases and J by 4 bases; unmatched bases: 7. CDR3 protein: CASSPSDREFYGYTF. DNA of the CDR3: TGTGCCAGCTCACCCTCGGACAGGGAGTTCTATGGCTACACCTTC.

V is TRBV5-6 and J is TRBJ1-5, with D perhaps TRBD1 (5 bases). The germline V gene encodes CDR1 SGHDT and CDR2 YYEEEE. This CDR3 region has 15 residues. V dropped 0 bases and J dropped 4 bases, with 11 bases sitting between them. Here the CDR3 reads CASSLEGRRNQPQHF. In DNA, the CDR3 is TGTGCCAGCAGCTTGGAGGGGCGACGAAATCAGCCCCAGCATTTT.

V usage is TRBV11-3 and J usage is TRBJ1-6; D not certain. The CDR3 spans 12 residues. The germline V gene encodes CDR1 SGHNT and CDR2 YENEEA. Trimming pared 5 bases from V and 10 bases from J, leaving 9 bases between. CDR3 sequence reads: CASSNNLSPLHF. The CDR3 DNA sequence: TGTGCCAGCAGCAATAATTTATCACCCCTCCACTTT.

V usage is TRBV7-9 and J usage is TRBJ2-3; D is possibly TRBD2 (5 bases). Germline V gives CDR1 SEHNR, CDR2 FQNEAQ (reference sequence). The ends were cut back, 6 bases at V and 4 bases at J, with 8 bases in the middle. The CDR3 has 12 residues. CDR3 in DNA: TGTGCCAGCAGTCCGGACTCAGATACGCAGTATTTT. This sequence encodes CASSPDSDTQYF.

This clone appeared a single time. The CDR3 DNA follows: TGTGCCAGCAGCCCACGGGGCGGGCCGGGAGGCACTGAAGCTTTCTTT. It is translated as CASSPRGGPGGTEAFF. The chain carries TRBV5-4 and TRBJ1-1; a weak D match, TRBD1 (5 bases). The V gene's germline CDR1 is SGHNT and CDR2 YYREEE (reference sequence). The CDR3 sequence is 16 residues long. The V end was cut by 4 bases, the J end by 4 bases, with 20 bases between.

The chain recombines TRBV5-1 with TRBJ1-1; 8 positions agree with TRBD1. CDR1 and CDR2 (germline): SGHRS, YFSETQ. The V gene end was trimmed by 4 bases and the J gene end by 3 bases; junction bases not matched to a gene: 8. The CDR3 has 15 residues. CDR3 sequence: CASSTTATGDTEAFF. DNA of the CDR3: TGCGCCAGCAGCACTACCGCGACAGGGGACACTGAAGCTTTCTTT.

A remark on this clone: Other DNA sequences from this sample encode an identical CDR3 as well. The rearrangement joins TRBV5-1 to TRBJ2-7; D is possibly TRBD1 (5 bases). The CDR3 is 13 amino acids. Germline V gene data show CDR1 as SGHRS and CDR2 as YFSETQ. The V gene lost 4 bases and the J gene lost 3 bases, with 11 bases spanning the gap. CDR3 residues: CASSLGQSYEQYF. Written as DNA, the CDR3 is TGCGCCAGCAGCCTAGGACAAAGCTACGAGCAGTACTTC.

This clone showed up just a few times. V gene TRBV28 combines with J gene TRBJ1-2; tentatively, D is TRBD1 (6 bases). Germline CDR1 is MDHEN and CDR2 is SYDVKM. The CDR3 is 15 residues long. V was cut by 6 bases and J by 8 bases, with 22 bases left in between. In nucleotides, the CDR3 is TGTGCCAGCAGCCCCGCCGGGGGGGCAAATGGGGGCTACACCTTC. Its protein product is CASSPAGGANGGYTF.

The chain employs TRBV19 and TRBJ2-1, with no clear D. Germline V lookup: CDR1 LNHDA, CDR2 SQIVND (reference sequence). CDR3 length: 14 residues. Deletions cut 3 bases from V and 0 bases from J, with 6 bases between. CDR3 coding DNA: TGTGCCAGTAGTATTTCGAGCTCCTACAATGAGCAGTTCTTC. Translation gives CASSISSSYNEQFF. Using reference TRBV19 and TRBJ2-1 for the parts outside the CDR3, the full variable domain is DGGITQSPKYLFRKEGQNVTLSCEQNLNHDAMYWYRQDPGQGLRLIYYSQIVNDFQKGDIAEGYSVSREKKESFPLTVTSAQKNPTAFYLCASSISSSYNEQFFGPGTRLTVL.

The rearrangement links TRBV11-2 to TRBJ1-3; D ambiguous. There are 13 residues in the CDR3. The germline CDR1 and CDR2 sequences are SGHAT and FQNNGV. V lost 1 base and J lost 9, with 10 bases in between. CDR3 nucleotide sequence: TGTGCCAGCAGCTTAGCGCGCGTTAGCACCATATATTTT. Translated: CASSLARVSTIYF.

The table lists this clone with a count of one. The chain's CDR3 is CASTEDSPNTEAFF. Here the CDR3 DNA reads TGTGCCAGCACCGAGGACAGTCCGAACACTGAAGCTTTCTTT. This chain links TRBV6-5 with TRBJ1-1, with D possibly matching TRBD1 (6 bases). Germline-derived CDR1 and CDR2 are MNHEY and SVGAGI. CDR3 length equals 14 residues. With 7 bases removed from V and 1 base from J, the gap between germline ends came to 13 bases.

The V gene is TRBV7-2, the J gene TRBJ2-6, with 8 bases fitting TRBD1. Trimming removed 5 bases from V and 1 base from J; junction bases left unmatched: 7. Per the germline V gene, CDR1 is SGHTA and CDR2 is FQGNSA. The CDR3 has 17 amino acids. The CDR3 is CASSPRQGRSGANVLTF. CDR3 DNA: TGTGCCAGCAGCCCACGACAGGGGAGATCTGGGGCCAACGTCCTGACTTTC.

This clone was counted a few times. This chain uses TRBV11-2 with TRBJ2-5; D unresolved. V shed 5 bases and J shed 5 bases, with 9 bases lying between them. The CDR3 sequence is 12 residues long. Germline V CDR1 and CDR2: SGHAT, FQNNGV. The CDR3 region is CASSIRLETQYF. Written as DNA, the CDR3 is TGTGCCAGCAGCATCAGGTTGGAGACCCAGTACTTC.

The gene calls are TRBV3-1 (or the pseudogene TRBV3-2) and TRBJ2-1, with 8 bases identical to TRBD2. The CDR3 runs to 15 residues. The ends lost 4 bases at V and 9 bases at J; junction bases unmatched: 11. CDR1 and CDR2 from the germline V gene are LGHDT and YNNKEL (reference sequence). The CDR3 is CASSRPGTRMVEQFF. CDR3 DNA: TGTGCCAGCAGCCGTCCCGGGACTAGAATGGTTGAGCAGTTCTTC.

The chain is built from TRBV6-4 and TRBJ1-5; D ambiguous. The CDR3 totals 15 residues. Trimming cost V 4 bases and J 6 bases, with 16 bases left between them. Germline loops: CDR1 MRHNA, CDR2 SNTAGT. For the CDR3, the DNA is TGTGCCAGCAGTGTCGACGTCGGGTTGGGTCAGCCCCAGCATTTT. It encodes CASSVDVGLGQPQHF.

In this sample, this clone turned up a few times. V and J are TRBV25-1 and TRBJ2-1, with 13 bases aligning to TRBD2. CDR1 MGHDK and CDR2 SYGVNS come from the germline V gene. The CDR3 has 18 amino acids. Losses at the gene ends were 7 bases for V and 0 bases for J; bases not matched to a gene: 9. CDR3 DNA sequence: TGTGCCAGCAACCTCGGGACTAGCGGGGTCAGCTCCTACAATGAGCAGTTCTTC. Protein product: CASNLGTSGVSSYNEQFF.

The chain combines TRBV5-4 with TRBJ1-1; 9 nucleotides align to TRBD1. V lost 4 bases, J lost 7 bases, and 8 bases stayed unmatched. Germline assignment: CDR1 SGHNT and CDR2 YYREEE (reference sequence). The CDR3 contains 14 residues. CDR3 DNA: TGTGCCAGCAGCATCACAGGGGGCGCGGGTGAAGCTTTCTTT. Amino acid sequence: CASSITGGAGEAFF.

Worth noting for this clone: The sample carries other DNA sequences with the same CDR3. The chain combines TRBV12-3 or TRBV12-4 with TRBJ1-2, with a tentative D call TRBD1 (6 bases). V was trimmed by 7 bases and J by 8 bases, leaving 14 bases between them. The CDR3 extends over 12 amino acids. The CDR3 nucleotides are TGTGCCAGCACCCTAGGGGGGGACGGCTACACCTTC. It encodes CASTLGGDGYTF.

This chain links TRBV3-1 (or the pseudogene TRBV3-2) with TRBJ1-6, with 7 bases that match TRBD1. V trimming: 0 bases; J trimming: 7 bases; junction bases outside the gene matches: 3. The V gene's germline CDR1 is LGHDT and CDR2 YNNKEL (reference sequence). CDR3 length: 15 amino acids. The CDR3 bases are TGTGCCAGCAGCCAAGAGCCAGGGGGGAATTCACCCCTCCACTTT. Residues: CASSQEPGGNSPLHF.

This chain uses TRBV4-3 with TRBJ1-2; TRBD1 matches 7 bases. From germline, CDR1 is LGHNA and CDR2 YSLEER. The J segment lost 0 bases and the V segment lost 5 bases, leaving 3 bases of the junction unmatched. The CDR3 contains 14 residues. Written as DNA, the CDR3 is TGCGCCAGCAGCGACAGGGCAACTAACTATGGCTACACCTTC. It specifies CASSDRATNYGYTF.

Ten or more counts support this clone. The rearrangement uses TRBV6-1 and TRBJ1-5; the match to TRBD1 covers 7 bases. The germline V gene encodes CDR1 MNHNS and CDR2 SASEGT. CDR3 length equals 17 residues. After removal of 3 bases from V and 3 bases from J, the junction contained 11 bases not matched to a gene. CDR3 protein: CASSDAPVGQFNQPQHF. CDR3 nucleotides: TGTGCCAGCAGTGACGCACCCGTGGGACAGTTCAATCAGCCCCAGCATTTT.

In nucleotides, the CDR3 is TGTGCCAGTAGGAGGGACAGCTCTCAGGGCTACACCTTC. The encoded protein is CASRRDSSQGYTF. This chain connects TRBV19 to TRBJ1-2, with TRBD1 identical over 7 bases. The junction had 9 bases not matched to a gene; V was cut back by 6 bases and J by 8 bases. This CDR3 is built from 13 residues. The germline V gene has CDR1 LNHDA and CDR2 SQIVND (reference sequence).

For this clone: Its ends do not fully match the called genes, so a read error is possible. The chain carries TRBV10-1 and TRBJ2-1, with 8 bases lining up with TRBD1. The CDR3 has 14 residues. CDR1 and CDR2 from the germline V gene are WNHNN and SYGVQD (reference sequence). The CDR3 spells CASSPGQAPVGLVF. For the CDR3, the DNA is TGCGCCAGCAGCCCGGGACAGGCTCCGGTGGGGCTCGTCTTC.

The chain recombines TRBV5-4 with TRBJ1-5, with 9 bases lining up with TRBD1. This CDR3 has 16 amino acids. With 4 bases clipped from V and 3 bases from J, the junction kept 8 bases outside the gene matches. CDR1 and CDR2 from the germline V gene are SGHNT and YYREEE (reference sequence). As DNA, the CDR3 is TGTGCCAGCAGCAATTCCGGGACAGGGCTCAATCAGCCCCAGCATTTT. Translating gives CASSNSGTGLNQPQHF.

V gene TRBV27 combines with J gene TRBJ2-1; 11 bases agree with TRBD2. The CDR3 runs to 16 residues. V was pared by 6 bases and J by 4 bases, with 8 bases of the junction left unmatched. CDR1 is MNHEY and CDR2 is SMNVEV in the germline V gene (reference sequence). CDR3 residues: CASRYYGTSGYNEQFF. The CDR3 region has the DNA TGTGCCAGCAGATATTATGGGACTAGCGGATACAATGAGCAGTTCTTC.

The J gene is TRBJ2-3, the V gene TRBV7-9, with TRBD1 matching 10 bases. This CDR3 is 16 amino acids long. CDR1 and CDR2 from the germline V gene are SEHNR and FQNEAQ (reference sequence). After removal of 5 bases from V and 6 bases from J, the junction contained 11 bases not matched to a gene. The CDR3 DNA reads as TGTGCCAGCAGCCCGGGACAGGGGACCCCCATGGATACGCAGTATTTT. Its translation: CASSPGQGTPMDTQYF.

This clone was found once. The V call is TRBV27, the J call TRBJ1-1; D unclear. This CDR3 comprises 13 residues. Germline V lookup: CDR1 MNHEY, CDR2 SMNVEV (reference sequence). V shed 3 bases and J shed 11 bases, with 16 bases lying between them. In DNA, the CDR3 is TGTGCCAGCAGTTTCCTCTCAGGCGTCGACGCTTTCTTT. This codes for CASSFLSGVDAFF.

The rearrangement joins TRBV14 to TRBJ1-2; no firm D call. Germline V gives CDR1 SGHDN, CDR2 FVKESK. The CDR3 totals 13 residues. The germline V and J ends were trimmed by 0 bases and 7 bases, with 9 bases remaining between them. As DNA, the CDR3 is TGTGCCAGCAGCCAAGATTCACGAGCTGGCTACACCTTC. Its protein is CASSQDSRAGYTF.